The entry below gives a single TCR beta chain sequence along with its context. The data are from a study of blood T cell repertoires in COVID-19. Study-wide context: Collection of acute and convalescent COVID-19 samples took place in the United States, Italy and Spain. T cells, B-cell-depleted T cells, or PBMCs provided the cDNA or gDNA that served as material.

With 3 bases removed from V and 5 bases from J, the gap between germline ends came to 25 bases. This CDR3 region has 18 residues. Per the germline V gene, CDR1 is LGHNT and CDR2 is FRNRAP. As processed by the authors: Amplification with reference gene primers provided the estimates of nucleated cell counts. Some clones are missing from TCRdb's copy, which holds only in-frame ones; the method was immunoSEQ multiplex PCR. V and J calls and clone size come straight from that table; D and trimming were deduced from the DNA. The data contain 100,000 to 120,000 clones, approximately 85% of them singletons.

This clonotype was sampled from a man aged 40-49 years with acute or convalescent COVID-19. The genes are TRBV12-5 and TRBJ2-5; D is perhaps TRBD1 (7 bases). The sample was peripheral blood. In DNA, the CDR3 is TGTGCTAGTGGTTTCTTTCCTGGGACAGAATCCAGCGGGGAGACCCAGTACTTC. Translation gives CASGFFPGTESSGETQYF.